The 10 T cell receptor beta chains given below trace back to one sample, sequenced in a study of cytomegalovirus exposure and HLA in healthy donors. Use of 60 Vbeta and 13 Jbeta primers characterized the PCR. The method was immunoSEQ multiplex PCR; TCRdb's version includes in-frame clones alone and lacks a portion of them. Counted here are over 200,000 clones, 78% occurring once; the ten biggest clones make up less than 4.5%. Sequencing input: PBMCs. These receptors originate from a male donor in good health and CMV-seronegative.

The V gene is TRBV11-3, the J gene TRBJ2-1; 8 nucleotides match TRBD1. Trimming cost V 3 bases and J 2 bases; bases outside gene matches: 3. This CDR3 is 15 amino acids long. Germline V lookup: CDR1 SGHNT, CDR2 YENEEA. Written as DNA, the CDR3 is TGTGCCAGCAGCTTCCGGACAGGGCCCTACAATGAGCAGTTCTTC. This sequence encodes CASSFRTGPYNEQFF.

The chain employs TRBV5-1 and TRBJ2-3; TRBD1 aligns across 8 bases. The CDR3 length is 16 residues. The germline CDR1 and CDR2 sequences are SGHRS and YFSETQ. V lost 2 bases to trimming and J lost 6 bases; unmatched junction nucleotides: 11. The CDR3 DNA reads TGCGCCAGCAGCTTCTGGGACAGGAGGGTCGGGGATACGCAGTATTTT. As protein: CASSFWDRRVGDTQYF.

In its sample, this clone was seen a few times. The chain combines TRBV20-1 with TRBJ2-7; D call uncertain. V lost 2 bases and J lost 3, with 2 bases in between. CDR1 is DFQATT and CDR2 is SNEGSKA in the germline V gene (reference sequence). The CDR3 is made up of 10 amino acids. CDR3 in DNA: TGCAGTGCTAGACGCTACGAGCAGTACTTC. This sequence encodes CSARRYEQYF.

The rearrangement uses TRBV29-1 and TRBJ2-5, with D possibly matching TRBD1 (6 bases). The end of the DNA fits TRBJ2-7 better, so the J call may be wrong. Germline V lookup: CDR1 SQVTM, CDR2 ANQGSEA. The CDR3 contains 12 residues. The CDR3 DNA follows: TGCAGCGTGATGACAGGCCCCTACGAGCAGTACTTC. It translates to CSVMTGPYEQYF.

The rearrangement links TRBV5-1 to TRBJ1-1, with 8 bases aligning to TRBD1. The junction had 11 bases not matched to a gene; V was cut back by 4 bases and J by 0 bases. Germline values: CDR1 SGHRS, CDR2 YFSETQ. This CDR3 is 17 amino acids long. CDR3 DNA sequence: TGCGCCAGCAGCCGATGGGGGGACAGGCATATGAACACTGAAGCTTTCTTT. As protein: CASSRWGDRHMNTEAFF. Variable domain in full (rest from reference TRBV5-1 and TRBJ1-1): KAGVTQTPRYLIKTRGQQVTLSCSPISGHRSVSWYQQTPGQGLQFLFEYFSETQRNKGNFPGRFSGRQFSNSRSEMNVSTLELGDSALYLCASSRWGDRHMNTEAFFGQGTRLTVV.

The V and J genes are TRBV29-1 and TRBJ2-5, with unresolved D. The J call may be faulty, since TRBJ2-7 better matches the DNA end. The CDR3 extends over 11 amino acids. The germline V gene encodes CDR1 SQVTM and CDR2 ANQGSEA. Here the CDR3 reads CSVGSSYEQYF. The CDR3 DNA sequence: TGCAGCGTTGGATCCTCCTACGAGCAGTACTTC.

This clone occurred a few times. This chain connects TRBV6-5 to TRBJ1-5; no clear D. V dropped 0 bases and J dropped 6 bases, with 9 bases sitting between them. The CDR3 loop spans 14 amino acids. Germline V gene lookup returns CDR1 MNHEY and CDR2 SVGAGI. The CDR3 loop reads CASSYSISGQPQHF. CDR3 nucleotide sequence: TGTGCCAGCAGTTACTCCATCTCAGGTCAGCCCCAGCATTTT.

The chain combines TRBV27 with TRBJ2-1; 10 nucleotides agree with TRBD2. The ends lost 6 bases at V and 7 bases at J; junction bases unmatched: 9. The CDR3 contains 15 residues. Germline CDR1 and CDR2: MNHEY and SMNVEV (reference sequence). DNA of the CDR3: TGTGCCAGCAGCGTGACTAGCGGGTGGAGAAATGAGCAGTTCTTC. This translates into CASSVTSGWRNEQFF.

The chain carries TRBV6-5 and TRBJ2-5; 8 bases are shared with TRBD1. The CDR3 covers 14 residues. Germline V gene data show CDR1 as MNHEY and CDR2 as SVGAGI. The V gene end was trimmed by 2 bases and the J gene end by 11 bases; junction bases not matched to a gene: 10. The CDR3 here is CASSYGQGAEEQYF. Written as DNA, the CDR3 is TGTGCCAGCAGTTACGGGCAGGGGGCAGAAGAGCAGTACTTC.

The chain couples TRBV4-1 to TRBJ2-7, with D possibly TRBD2 on 6 matching bases. Trimming left V 0 bases short and J 2 bases short, with 23 bases between. In germline, CDR1 is MGHRA, CDR2 YSYEKL. This CDR3 comprises 19 residues. The CDR3: CASSQDALIGAGRTYEQYF. CDR3 nucleotide sequence: TGCGCCAGCAGCCAAGACGCCCTCATCGGAGCGGGCCGAACCTACGAGCAGTACTTC.